Below, 19 T cell receptor beta chains from the same sample are listed, as sequenced in a study of blood T cell repertoires in COVID-19. Only in-frame clones appear in the TCRdb table, and some are missing; sequencing was by immunoSEQ multiplex PCR. The profile shows roughly 150,000 clones, roughly 86% of them singletons. The specimen sequenced was peripheral blood. These receptors were collected from a woman older than 75 with COVID-19, enrolled during active disease.

The J gene is TRBJ2-5, the V gene TRBV7-2, with TRBD2 matching over 10 bases. The CDR3 has 16 amino acids. J gave up 5 bases and V 4 bases, and 10 bases lay outside the gene matches. CDR1 is SGHTA and CDR2 is FQGNSA in the germline V gene. Written as DNA, the CDR3 is TGTGCCAGCAGCTCTGGACTAGCGGTCGCAGGGGAGACCCAGTACTTC. Translating it yields CASSSGLAVAGETQYF.

The chain couples TRBV7-9 to TRBJ1-1; maybe TRBD1 (6 bases). The length of the CDR3 is 13 residues. CDR1 and CDR2 (germline): SEHNR, FQNEAQ (reference sequence). With 1 base removed from V and 11 bases from J, the gap between germline ends came to 14 bases. As DNA, the CDR3 is TGTGCCAGCAGCTTAGAGGGGGACGTGATGGCTTTCTTT. Its translation: CASSLEGDVMAFF.

This chain uses TRBV5-5 with TRBJ2-7, with 7 bases lining up with TRBD2. Germline CDR1 and CDR2: SGHKS and YYEKEE (reference sequence). CDR3 length equals 16 residues. With 0 bases clipped from V and 3 bases from J, the junction kept 9 bases outside the gene matches. CDR3 sequence reads: CASSLGTQRGLYEQYF. CDR3 nucleotide sequence: TGTGCCAGCAGCTTGGGGACCCAGCGGGGACTCTACGAGCAGTACTTC. Full variable domain (remainder filled in from reference TRBV5-5 and TRBJ2-7): DAGVTQSPTHLIKTRGQQVTLRCSPISGHKSVSWYQQVLGQGPQFIFQYYEKEERGRGNFPDRFSARQFPNYSSELNVNALLLGDSALYLCASSLGTQRGLYEQYFGPGTRLTVT.

The gene calls are TRBV10-2 and TRBJ1-5, with D hard to call. Trimming took 4 bases from V and 0 from J, leaving 7 bases between them. The CDR3 extends over 14 amino acids. CDR1 and CDR2 (germline): WSHSY, SAAADI. This CDR3 is CASSVQYSNQPQHF. In DNA form, the CDR3 reads TGCGCCAGCAGTGTTCAGTATAGCAATCAGCCCCAGCATTTT.

The chain links TRBV18 to TRBJ2-1, with TRBD1 matching 7 bases. The germline CDR1 and CDR2 sequences are KGHSH and LQKENI. The CDR3 is made up of 15 amino acids. V lost 3 bases, J lost 4 bases, and 6 bases stayed unmatched. CDR3 coding DNA: TGTGCCAGCTCACCTCAGGGGGTAGAATACAATGAGCAGTTCTTC. It translates to CASSPQGVEYNEQFF.

This clone was seen only a few times. This chain joins TRBV2 and TRBJ2-2, with 11 nucleotides matching TRBD1. This CDR3 comprises 16 residues. V lost 4 bases, J lost 6 bases, and 7 bases stayed unmatched. Germline V lookup: CDR1 SNHLY, CDR2 FYNNEI. CDR3 DNA: TGTGCCAGCAGTGTGGACAGGGGGCAATTTCCCGGGGAGCTGTTTTTT. This translates into CASSVDRGQFPGELFF.

CDR3 nucleotides: TGTGCTAGTGGTGGGACTAGCGGGGGATCCTACAATGAGCAGTTCTTC. It translates to CASGGTSGGSYNEQFF. The chain couples TRBV12-5 to TRBJ2-1; 14 nucleotides line up with TRBD2. This CDR3 comprises 16 residues. Trimming cost V 5 bases and J 1 base; bases outside gene matches: 1. The germline V gene encodes CDR1 LGHNT and CDR2 FRNRAP.

The chain is built from TRBV6-4 and TRBJ1-2, with TRBD1 matching over 9 bases. The CDR3 runs 14 residues. Germline CDR1 is MRHNA and CDR2 is SNTAGT. V dropped 2 bases and J dropped 7; count of bases not matched to a gene: 5. This CDR3 reads CASSDQTTGGGYTF. CDR3 bases: TGTGCCAGCAGTGACCAAACGACAGGGGGTGGCTACACCTTC.

The CDR3 coding sequence is TGTGCCAGCAGGAGACAGGGGGCCCTAGCGGGTGGCTCCTACGAGCAGTACTTC. Translated: CASRRQGALAGGSYEQYF. The rearrangement uses TRBV13 and TRBJ2-7; TRBD1 matches at 10 bases. After removal of 6 bases from V and 0 bases from J, the junction contained 14 bases not matched to a gene. This CDR3 has 18 amino acids. Per the germline V gene, CDR1 is PRHDT and CDR2 is FYEKMQ (reference sequence).

V usage is TRBV5-5 and J usage is TRBJ2-2, with D unresolved. Germline V CDR1 and CDR2: SGHKS, YYEKEE (reference sequence). The CDR3 is 16 amino acids. Trimming pared 3 bases from V and 1 base from J, leaving 13 bases between. The CDR3 DNA reads TGTGCCAGCAGCTCGGTTTTCGGCGGGAACACCGGGGAGCTGTTTTTT. It yields the protein CASSSVFGGNTGELFF.

The rearrangement joins TRBV27 to TRBJ2-1; a weak D match, TRBD2 (6 bases). The length of the CDR3 is 15 residues. CDR1 and CDR2 from the germline V gene are MNHEY and SMNVEV (reference sequence). V was pared by 3 bases and J by 2 bases, with 11 bases between. CDR3 region: CASSLDSGPYNEQFF. The CDR3 DNA reads as TGTGCCAGCAGTTTGGATAGCGGACCCTACAATGAGCAGTTCTTC.

The rearrangement uses TRBV12-3 or TRBV12-4 and TRBJ2-7; possibly TRBD1 for D (6 bases). The CDR3 extends over 12 amino acids. V lost 2 bases to trimming and J lost 7 bases, with 9 bases between them. Here the CDR3 DNA reads TGTGCCAGCAGTTTATTCAGGGGAGAGCAGTACTTC. Translation: CASSLFRGEQYF.

This clone was counted at least ten times. The V and J genes are TRBV30 and TRBJ1-2; D is perhaps TRBD1 (6 bases). Germline CDR1 and CDR2: GTSNPN and SVGIG (reference sequence). The CDR3 consists of 13 residues. The V and J ends lost 4 bases and 5 bases respectively, with 14 bases between them. CDR3 coding DNA: TGTGCCTGGACCACCGGGACATCGTATGGCTACACCTTC. It codes for CAWTTGTSYGYTF.

This clone was found a few times. The V call is TRBV5-6, the J call TRBJ1-5, with TRBD1 matching over 7 bases. V lost 2 bases to trimming and J lost 6 bases; unmatched junction nucleotides: 5. Germline-derived CDR1 and CDR2 are SGHDT and YYEEEE. The CDR3 sequence is 14 residues long. The CDR3 nucleotides read TGTGCCAGCAGCTTCGGGGCAGGGGGTCAGCCCCAGCATTTT. It translates to CASSFGAGGQPQHF.

This clone is classed as medium-sized. This sequence joins TRBV5-5 and TRBJ2-7, with D unresolved. Germline assignment: CDR1 SGHKS and CDR2 YYEKEE (reference sequence). The CDR3 loop spans 15 amino acids. Trimming pared 1 base from V and 2 bases from J, leaving 13 bases between. The chain's CDR3 is CASSLSSPAPYEQYF. The CDR3 nucleotides are TGTGCCAGCAGCTTGTCCAGTCCTGCACCCTACGAGCAGTACTTC. The full variable domain, in which reference TRBV5-5 and TRBJ2-7 provide the parts outside the CDR3, is DAGVTQSPTHLIKTRGQQVTLRCSPISGHKSVSWYQQVLGQGPQFIFQYYEKEERGRGNFPDRFSARQFPNYSSELNVNALLLGDSALYLCASSLSSPAPYEQYFGPGTRLTVT.

Written as DNA, the CDR3 is TGCGCCAGCAGATTACAGGGGGCTTCTTCCTACGAGCAGTACTTC. Its translation is CASRLQGASSYEQYF. V and J are TRBV5-1 and TRBJ2-7; 9 bases are shared with TRBD1. Unmatched junction bases numbered 7, after V lost 5 bases and J lost 1 base. Germline V lookup: CDR1 SGHRS, CDR2 YFSETQ. This CDR3 comprises 15 residues.

This chain uses TRBV3-1 (or the pseudogene TRBV3-2) with TRBJ2-3; 7 nucleotides agree with TRBD2. The trim removed 3 bases at V and 5 bases at J, leaving 5 bases unmatched. The germline CDR1 and CDR2 sequences are LGHDT and YNNKEL (reference sequence). CDR3 length equals 14 residues. Here the CDR3 reads CASSHRGRGDTQYF. Here the CDR3 DNA reads TGTGCCAGCAGCCATCGAGGGAGGGGAGATACGCAGTATTTT.

The chain uses TRBV2 and TRBJ2-1, with TRBD2 matching 9 bases. This CDR3 has 13 residues. The germline V gene has CDR1 SNHLY and CDR2 FYNNEI. The V segment lost 7 bases and the J segment 7 bases; nucleotides outside the gene matches: 5. The CDR3 region is CASTSGISNEQFF. As DNA, the CDR3 is TGTGCCAGCACTAGCGGGATTTCGAATGAGCAGTTCTTC. The variable domain in full, completed from reference TRBV2 and TRBJ2-1, reads EPEVTQTPSHQVTQMGQEVILRCVPISNHLYFYWYRQILGQKVEFLVSFYNNEISEKSEIFDDQFSVERPDGSNFTLKIRSTKLEDSAMYFCASTSGISNEQFFGPGTRLTVL.

The genes are TRBV5-4 and TRBJ2-1, with 14 bases identical to TRBD2. Unmatched junction bases numbered 15, after V lost 4 bases and J lost 6 bases. The CDR3 is 19 amino acids. Germline assignment: CDR1 SGHNT and CDR2 YYREEE (reference sequence). The CDR3 protein is CASSRDKRLAGGPFNEQFF. The DNA of the CDR3 is TGTGCCAGCAGCCGGGACAAGCGACTAGCGGGGGGGCCCTTCAATGAGCAGTTCTTC.